This T cell receptor beta chain is drawn from a study of shared clonotypes between healthy human individuals. CDR1 is SGHDT and CDR2 is YYEEEE in the germline V gene. The V end lost 4 bases, the J end lost 1 base, and 11 bases lay between the germline ends. This CDR3 spans 14 amino acids. Clones were read by immunoSEQ multiplex PCR, and TCRdb kept only the in-frame ones, dropping some. The sample holds around 550,000 clones, about 95% seen once. Cells designated naive CD8 were CD45RO-negative and were positively selected for CCR7, with terminally differentiated effector memory CD45RA+ cells excluded. The study's findings and limits: Sampling included only blood; tissue repertoires likely differ. It was the non-shared clonotypes that had lower generation probabilities than clonotypes shared by all four donors.

Comments on this clone: What it recognizes is unknown.

The rearrangement joins TRBV5-6 to TRBJ1-2, with D tentatively TRBD1 (5 bases). This TCR came from a woman in her 30s in good health. The material sequenced was naive CD8+ T cells sorted from blood. The CDR3, as DNA: TGTGCCAGCAGCGGCGCGGGGGTTAACTATGGCTACACCTTC. It specifies CASSGAGVNYGYTF.